These 3 T cell receptor beta chains came from one sample sequenced in a study of T cells in Graves' hyperthyroidism and ophthalmopathy. The TCR beta CDR3 regions underwent amplification using RNA transcripts as the source. A set of HTBI primers served as the primers for a first-round RT-PCR of the TCR CDR3. TCRdb used MiXCR to reprocess the multiplex PCR reads, holding one entry per CDR3 protein. The sample holds under 550,000 distinct CDR3 sequences; around 13% are singletons and the top ten take less than 6.5%. Source material: blood. The receptors originated from a woman aged 18-30 years with Graves' hyperthyroidism.

The table lists this clonotype with a few counts. DNA of the CDR3: TGCGCCAGCAGCCAAGAAGACGACTACAGGGCATCTATGGACACTGAAGCTTTCTTT. This translates into CASSQEDDYRASMDTEAFF. The rearrangement links TRBV4-1 to TRBJ1-1, with D possibly TRBD1 on 6 matching bases. CDR1 is MGHRA and CDR2 is YSYEKL in the germline V gene. V lost 0 bases and J lost 3, with 23 bases in between. This CDR3 has 19 amino acids.

This clonotype was counted many times. The chain has TRBV30 and TRBJ2-1, with D unclear. The CDR3 extends over 14 amino acids. V lost 0 bases to trimming and J lost 8 bases, with 14 bases between them. Germline-derived CDR1 and CDR2 are GTSNPN and SVGIG (reference sequence). CDR3 in amino acids: CAWSVGLGRDEQFF. The CDR3 DNA reads as TGTGCCTGGAGTGTAGGGCTGGGTCGGGATGAGCAGTTCTTC.

This clonotype was seen a few times. The junction departs from germline at one end; a sequencing error may be responsible. The chain is built from TRBV10-3 and TRBJ2-2, with 10 bases lining up with TRBD1. CDR1 and CDR2 (germline): ENHRY, SYGVKD. The CDR3 sequence is 15 residues long. CDR3 sequence: CVISGDRGNTGELFF. CDR3 bases: TGTGTCATCAGTGGGGACAGGGGGAACACCGGGGAGCTGTTTTTT.